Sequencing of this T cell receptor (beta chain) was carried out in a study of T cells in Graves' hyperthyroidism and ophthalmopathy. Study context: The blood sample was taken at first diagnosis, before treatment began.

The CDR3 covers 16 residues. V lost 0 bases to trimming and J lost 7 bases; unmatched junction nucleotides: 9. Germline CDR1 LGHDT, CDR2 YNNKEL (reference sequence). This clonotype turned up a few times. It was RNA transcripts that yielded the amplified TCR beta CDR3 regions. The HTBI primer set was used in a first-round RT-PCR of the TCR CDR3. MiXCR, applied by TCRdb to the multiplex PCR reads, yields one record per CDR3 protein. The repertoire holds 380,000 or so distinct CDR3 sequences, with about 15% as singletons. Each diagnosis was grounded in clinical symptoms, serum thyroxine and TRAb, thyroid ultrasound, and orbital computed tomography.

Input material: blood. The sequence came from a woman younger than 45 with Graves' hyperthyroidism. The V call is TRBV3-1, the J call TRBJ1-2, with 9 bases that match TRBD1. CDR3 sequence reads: CASSQDPGTGNRGYTF. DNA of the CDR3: TGTGCCAGCAGCCAAGATCCCGGGACAGGGAATCGTGGCTACACCTTC.